These T cell receptor beta chains were read from a single sample in a study of T cell changes during pregnancy in multiple sclerosis. Assay used: immunoSEQ multiplex PCR; TCRdb lists only in-frame clones, some missing. The table shows over 55,000 clones, with around 93% occurring only once. Sequenced here: peripheral blood, sampled after pregnancy. These receptors originate from a female donor with multiple sclerosis, enrolled in a pregnancy study. Both conserved end residues are part of each CDR3. A D gene is named only where the DNA matches it firmly. Some rows have no size entry. The others give once, few or many, or a class for an expanded clone.

TRBJ2-3 TRBV19 NA NA CASNEGRTDTQYF TGTGCCAGTAATGAGGGCCGCACAGATACGCAGTATTTT
TRBJ2-1 TRBV9 NA NA CASSVGAGTVVNEQFF TGTGCCAGCAGCGTAGGTGCAGGGACTGTAGTCAATGAGCAGTTCTTC
TRBJ2-3 TRBV5-8 NA TRBD1 CASSSGTGEIDTQYF TGTGCCAGCAGCTCCGGGACAGGGGAAATAGATACGCAGTATTTT
TRBJ2-5 TRBV28 NA TRBD2 CASSKLAAQETQYF TGTGCCAGCAGCAAACTAGCGGCCCAAGAGACCCAGTACTTC
TRBJ1-1 TRBV10-3 NA NA CAISESGQPNTEAFF TGTGCCATCAGTGAGTCGGGCCAGCCGAACACTGAAGCTTTCTTT
TRBJ2-3 TRBV7-3 NA TRBD2 CASSPQAGHTDTQYF TGTGCCAGCAGCCCTCAAGCGGGGCACACAGATACGCAGTATTTT
TRBJ2-1 TRBV7-9 NA NA CASSRRGGRSNEQFF TGTGCCAGCAGCCGGCGCGGCGGCCGATCCAATGAGCAGTTCTTC
TRBJ2-7 TRBV11-3 NA NA CASSPTPRHEQYF TGTGCCAGCAGCCCCACTCCACGCCACGAGCAGTACTTC
TRBJ2-1 TRBV5-6 NA NA CASSLAGLSTRNEQFF TGTGCCAGCAGCTTAGCCGGACTATCTACTCGGAATGAGCAGTTCTTC
TRBJ1-1 TRBV29-1 few NA CSGRRGNTEAFF TGCAGCGGCCGGAGAGGGAACACTGAAGCTTTCTTT
TRBJ2-6 TRBV4-2 NA NA CASRYSGANVLTF TGTGCCAGCAGGTACTCTGGGGCCAACGTCCTGACTTTC
TRBJ1-3 TRBV19 NA NA CASLQGARPSGNTIYF TGTGCCAGTCTCCAAGGGGCCAGACCCTCTGGAAACACCATATATTTT
TRBJ1-2 TRBV19 NA TRBD1 CASSSWDRDFYTF TGTGCCAGTAGTTCCTGGGACAGGGATTTCTACACCTTC
TRBJ2-7 TRBV28 once TRBD1 CASSFHSLGRGRSNVVSEQYF TGTGCCAGCAGTTTCCACTCCCTTGGCAGGGGGCGCTCAAATGTGGTCTCCGAGCAGTACTTC